This entry describes one T cell receptor (beta chain). This sample is part of a study of technical replicates of blood from several donors. TCRdb keeps only in-frame clones here, not all; method: immunoSEQ multiplex PCR. This sample carries roughly 80,000 clones, roughly 95% of them seen once, and the ten largest clones take 0.37%. V lost 8 bases to trimming and J lost 3 bases; unmatched junction nucleotides: 15. CDR1 and CDR2 (germline): SGHDN, FVKESK. This CDR3 region has 16 residues. This receptor was taken from a human donor in good health. This sequence joins TRBV14 and TRBJ2-7; 8 positions agree with TRBD2. Sequences were obtained from T cells isolated from PBMCs. The CDR3 sequence: CASAGFEAGESYEQYF. In DNA form, the CDR3 reads TGTGCCAGCGCCGGATTTGAAGCGGGAGAAAGCTACGAGCAGTACTTC.